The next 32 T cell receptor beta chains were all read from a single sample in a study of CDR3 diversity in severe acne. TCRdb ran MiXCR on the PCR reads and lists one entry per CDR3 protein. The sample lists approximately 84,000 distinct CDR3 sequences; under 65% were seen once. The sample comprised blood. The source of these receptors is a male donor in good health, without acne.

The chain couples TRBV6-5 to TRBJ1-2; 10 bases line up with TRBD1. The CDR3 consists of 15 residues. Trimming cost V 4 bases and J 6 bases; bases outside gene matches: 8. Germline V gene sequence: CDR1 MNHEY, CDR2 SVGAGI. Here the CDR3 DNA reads TGTGCCAGCAGTTGGGCCGGGACAGGGGAGCATGGCTACACCTTC. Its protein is CASSWAGTGEHGYTF.

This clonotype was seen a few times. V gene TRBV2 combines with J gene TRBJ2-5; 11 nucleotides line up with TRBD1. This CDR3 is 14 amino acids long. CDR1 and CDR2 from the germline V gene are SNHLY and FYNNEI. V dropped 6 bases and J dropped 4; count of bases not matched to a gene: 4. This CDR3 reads CASRRTGGVETQYF. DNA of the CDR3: TGTGCCAGCAGAAGGACAGGGGGCGTAGAGACCCAGTACTTC.

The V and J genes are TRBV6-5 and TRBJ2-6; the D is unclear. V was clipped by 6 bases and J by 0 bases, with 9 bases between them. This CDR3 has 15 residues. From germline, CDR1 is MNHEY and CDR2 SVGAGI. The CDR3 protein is CASSHLDSGANVLTF. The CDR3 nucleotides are TGTGCCAGCAGCCATCTTGACTCTGGGGCCAACGTCCTGACTTTC.

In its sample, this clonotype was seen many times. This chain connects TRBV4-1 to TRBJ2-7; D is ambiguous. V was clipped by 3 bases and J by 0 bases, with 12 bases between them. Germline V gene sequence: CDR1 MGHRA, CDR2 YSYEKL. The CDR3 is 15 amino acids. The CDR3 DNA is TGCGCCAGCAGCCACCCTGACGCTAACTCCTACGAGCAGTACTTC. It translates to CASSHPDANSYEQYF.

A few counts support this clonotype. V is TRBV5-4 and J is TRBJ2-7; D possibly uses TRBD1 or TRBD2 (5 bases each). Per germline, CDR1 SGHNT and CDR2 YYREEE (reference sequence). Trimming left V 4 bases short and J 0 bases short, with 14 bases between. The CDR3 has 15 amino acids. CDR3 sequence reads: CASSPSGGNSYEQYF. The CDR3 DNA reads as TGTGCCAGCAGCCCCAGTGGGGGAAACTCCTACGAGCAGTACTTC.

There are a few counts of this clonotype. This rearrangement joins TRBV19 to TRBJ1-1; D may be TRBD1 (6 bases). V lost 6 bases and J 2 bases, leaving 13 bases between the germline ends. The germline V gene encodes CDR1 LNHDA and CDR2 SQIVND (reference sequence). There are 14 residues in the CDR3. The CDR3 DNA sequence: TGTGCCAGTAGGAGTTGGGACACTAACACTGAAGCTTTCTTT. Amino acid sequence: CASRSWDTNTEAFF.

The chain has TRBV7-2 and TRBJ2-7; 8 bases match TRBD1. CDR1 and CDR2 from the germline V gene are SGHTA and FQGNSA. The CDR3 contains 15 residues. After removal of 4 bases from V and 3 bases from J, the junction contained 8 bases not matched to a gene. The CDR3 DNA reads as TGTGCCAGCAGCTCCCAGGACAGGGAAAGCTACGAGCAGTACTTC. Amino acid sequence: CASSSQDRESYEQYF.

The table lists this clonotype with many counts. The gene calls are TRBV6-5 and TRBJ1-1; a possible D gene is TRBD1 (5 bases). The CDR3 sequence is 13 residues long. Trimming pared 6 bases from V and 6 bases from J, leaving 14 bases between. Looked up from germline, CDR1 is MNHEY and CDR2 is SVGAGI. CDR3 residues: CASRRGGTPEAFF. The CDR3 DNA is TGTGCCAGCAGGCGGGGAGGGACCCCTGAAGCTTTCTTT.

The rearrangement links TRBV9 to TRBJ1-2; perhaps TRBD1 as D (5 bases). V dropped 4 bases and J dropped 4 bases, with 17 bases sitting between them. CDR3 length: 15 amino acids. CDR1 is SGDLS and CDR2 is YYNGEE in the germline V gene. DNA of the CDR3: TGTGCCAGCAGCCCTCGGGGAGGGGCCGCCTATGGCTACACCTTC. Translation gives CASSPRGGAAYGYTF.

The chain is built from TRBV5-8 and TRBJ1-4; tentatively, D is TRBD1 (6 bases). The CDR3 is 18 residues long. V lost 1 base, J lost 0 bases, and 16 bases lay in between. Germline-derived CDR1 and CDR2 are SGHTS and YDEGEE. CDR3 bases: TGTGCCAGCAGCTTGCCCACGGGACACAGCGCAACTAATGAAAAACTGTTTTTT. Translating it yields CASSLPTGHSATNEKLFF.

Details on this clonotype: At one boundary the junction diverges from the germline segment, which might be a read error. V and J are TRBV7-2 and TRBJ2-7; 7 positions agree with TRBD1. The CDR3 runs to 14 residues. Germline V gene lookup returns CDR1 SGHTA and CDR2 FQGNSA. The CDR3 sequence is CASSNGQAAYEQYF. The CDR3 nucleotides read TGCGCCAGCAGCAACGGACAGGCGGCCTACGAGCAGTACTTC.

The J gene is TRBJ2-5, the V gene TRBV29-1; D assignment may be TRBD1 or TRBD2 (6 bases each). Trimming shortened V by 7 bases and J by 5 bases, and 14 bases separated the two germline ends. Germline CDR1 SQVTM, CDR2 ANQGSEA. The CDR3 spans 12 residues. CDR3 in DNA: TGCAGCGGGGGGATAGGGGGGGAGACCCAGTACTTC. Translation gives CSGGIGGETQYF. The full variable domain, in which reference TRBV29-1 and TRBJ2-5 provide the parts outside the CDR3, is SAVISQKPSRDICQRGTSLTIQCQVDSQVTMMFWYRQQPGQSLTLIATANQGSEATYESGFVIDKFPISRPNLTFSTLTVSNMSPEDSSIYLCSGGIGGETQYFGPGTRLLVL.

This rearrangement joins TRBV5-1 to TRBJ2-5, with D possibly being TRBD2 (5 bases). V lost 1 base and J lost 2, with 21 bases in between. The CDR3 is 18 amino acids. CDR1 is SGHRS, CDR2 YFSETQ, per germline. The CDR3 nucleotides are TGCGCCAGCAGCTTGTACGGCAGTAACACCGGGATACAAGAGACCCAGTACTTC. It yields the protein CASSLYGSNTGIQETQYF.

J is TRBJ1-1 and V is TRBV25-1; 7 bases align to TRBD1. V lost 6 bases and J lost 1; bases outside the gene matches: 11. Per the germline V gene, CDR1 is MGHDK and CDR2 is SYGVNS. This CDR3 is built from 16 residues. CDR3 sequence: CASSPQTGTANTEAFF. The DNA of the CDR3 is TGTGCCAGCAGCCCGCAAACCGGGACAGCGAACACTGAAGCTTTCTTT.

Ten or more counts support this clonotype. CDR3 amino acids: CASSAQGGETQYF. As DNA, the CDR3 is TGTGCCAGCAGTGCCCAGGGTGGGGAGACCCAGTACTTC. The rearrangement links TRBV6-4 to TRBJ2-5; a possible D gene is TRBD1 (5 bases). CDR1 and CDR2 from the germline V gene are MRHNA and SNTAGT. The CDR3 is 13 amino acids. V was clipped by 4 bases and J by 5 bases, with 11 bases between them.

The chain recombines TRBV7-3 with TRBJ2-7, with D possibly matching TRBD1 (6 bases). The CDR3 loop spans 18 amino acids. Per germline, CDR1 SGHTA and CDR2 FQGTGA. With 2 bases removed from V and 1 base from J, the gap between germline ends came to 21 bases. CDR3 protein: CASSLWAGACCRSYEQYF. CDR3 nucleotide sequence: TGTGCCAGCAGCTTATGGGCAGGGGCTTGTTGTCGTTCCTACGAGCAGTACTTC.

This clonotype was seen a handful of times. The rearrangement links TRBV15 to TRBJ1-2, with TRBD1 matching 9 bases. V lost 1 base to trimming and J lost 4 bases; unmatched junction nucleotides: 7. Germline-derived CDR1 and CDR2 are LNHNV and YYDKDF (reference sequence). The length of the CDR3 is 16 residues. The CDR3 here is CATSRGGTGTSYGYTF. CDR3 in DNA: TGTGCCACCAGCAGAGGGGGGACAGGGACCTCCTATGGCTACACCTTC.

The CDR3 loop reads CASSLRLVTSDSYEQYF. As DNA, the CDR3 is TGTGCCAGCAGCTTAAGGTTGGTGACTAGCGACTCCTACGAGCAGTACTTC. This chain connects TRBV7-3 to TRBJ2-7; 8 bases are a match to TRBD2. CDR3 length: 17 amino acids. J was trimmed by 0 bases and V by 1 base; bases with no gene match: 8. Germline CDR1 and CDR2: SGHTA and FQGTGA.

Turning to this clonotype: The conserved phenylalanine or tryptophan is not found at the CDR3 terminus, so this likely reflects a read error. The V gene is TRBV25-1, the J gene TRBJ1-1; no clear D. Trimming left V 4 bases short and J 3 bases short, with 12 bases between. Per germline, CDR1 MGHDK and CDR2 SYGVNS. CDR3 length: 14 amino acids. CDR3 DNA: TGTGCCAGCAGTGCCTTCACAGAGGACACTGAAGCTTTCTCT. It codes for CASSAFTEDTEAFS.

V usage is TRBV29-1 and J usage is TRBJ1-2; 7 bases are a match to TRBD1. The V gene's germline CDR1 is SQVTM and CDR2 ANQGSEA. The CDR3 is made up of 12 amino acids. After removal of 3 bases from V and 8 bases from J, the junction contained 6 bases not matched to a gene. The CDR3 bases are TGCAGCGTTGAGGAGGGGGCGCCGGGCTACACCTTC. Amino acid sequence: CSVEEGAPGYTF. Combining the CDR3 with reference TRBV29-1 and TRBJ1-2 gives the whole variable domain SAVISQKPSRDICQRGTSLTIQCQVDSQVTMMFWYRQQPGQSLTLIATANQGSEATYESGFVIDKFPISRPNLTFSTLTVSNMSPEDSSIYLCSVEEGAPGYTFGSGTRLTVV.

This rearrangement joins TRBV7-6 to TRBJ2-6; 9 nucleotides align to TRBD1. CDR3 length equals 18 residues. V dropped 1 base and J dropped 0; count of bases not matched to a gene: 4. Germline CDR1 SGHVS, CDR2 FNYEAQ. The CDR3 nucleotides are TGTGCCAGCAGCTTAGGGGACAGGGCCCGCTCTGGGGCCAACGTCCTGACTTTC. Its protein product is CASSLGDRARSGANVLTF.

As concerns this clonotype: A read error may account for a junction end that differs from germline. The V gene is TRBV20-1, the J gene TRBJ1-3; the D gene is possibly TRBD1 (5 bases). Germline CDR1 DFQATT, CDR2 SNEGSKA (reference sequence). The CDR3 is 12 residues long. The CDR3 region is CSARGREGTIHF. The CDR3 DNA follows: TGCAGTGCTAGGGGCAGGGAGGGCACCATACATTTT.

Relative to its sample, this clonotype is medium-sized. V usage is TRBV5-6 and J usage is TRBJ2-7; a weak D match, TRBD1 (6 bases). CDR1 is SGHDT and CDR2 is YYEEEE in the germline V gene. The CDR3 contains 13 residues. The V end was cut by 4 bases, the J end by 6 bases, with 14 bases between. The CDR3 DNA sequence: TGTGCCAGCAGCATAACAGGGTCGGTCGAGCAGTACTTC. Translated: CASSITGSVEQYF.

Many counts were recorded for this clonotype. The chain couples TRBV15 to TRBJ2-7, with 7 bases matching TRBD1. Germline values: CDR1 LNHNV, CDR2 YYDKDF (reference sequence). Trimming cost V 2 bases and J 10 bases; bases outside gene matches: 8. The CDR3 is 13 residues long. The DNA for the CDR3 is TGTGCCACCAGCAGACCCGACAGGGTGGGCCAGTACTTC. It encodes CATSRPDRVGQYF. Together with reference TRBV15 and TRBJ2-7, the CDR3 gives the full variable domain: DAMVIQNPRYQVTQFGKPVTLSCSQTLNHNVMYWYQQKSSQAPKLLFHYYDKDFNNEADTPDNFQSRRPNTSFCFLDIRSPGLGDTAMYLCATSRPDRVGQYFGPGTRLTVT.

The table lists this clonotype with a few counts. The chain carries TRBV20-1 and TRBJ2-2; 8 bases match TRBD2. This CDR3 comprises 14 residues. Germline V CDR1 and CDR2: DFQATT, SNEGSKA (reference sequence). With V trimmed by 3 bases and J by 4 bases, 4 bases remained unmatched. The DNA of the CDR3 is TGCAGTGCTAGGCCGGGAGGGCCCACCGGGGAGCTGTTTTTT. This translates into CSARPGGPTGELFF.

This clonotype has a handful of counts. As DNA, the CDR3 is TGTGCCAGCAGCCCCCTTACAGGGCTCGACGAGCAGTACTTC. It translates to CASSPLTGLDEQYF. The chain couples TRBV11-2 to TRBJ2-7; perhaps TRBD1 as D (6 bases). The CDR3 length is 14 residues. V lost 5 bases and J lost 5, with 16 bases in between. Per germline, CDR1 SGHAT and CDR2 FQNNGV.

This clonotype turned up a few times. The CDR3 DNA sequence: TGTGCCAGCAGTAACGATGCAGGGCCGGGACTCAATCAGCCCCAGCATTTT. It is translated as CASSNDAGPGLNQPQHF. The chain carries TRBV2 and TRBJ1-5, with D maybe TRBD1 (5 bases). Germline V lookup: CDR1 SNHLY, CDR2 FYNNEI. This CDR3 is built from 17 residues. Trimming took off 5 bases at V and 3 bases at J, with 20 bases between the two ends.

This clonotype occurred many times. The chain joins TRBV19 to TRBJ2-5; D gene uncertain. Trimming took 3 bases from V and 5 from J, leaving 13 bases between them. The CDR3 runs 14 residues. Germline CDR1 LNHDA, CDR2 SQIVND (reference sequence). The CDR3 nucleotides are TGTGCCAGTAGTATTTCCACGGTAGCTGAGACCCAGTACTTC. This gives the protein CASSISTVAETQYF.

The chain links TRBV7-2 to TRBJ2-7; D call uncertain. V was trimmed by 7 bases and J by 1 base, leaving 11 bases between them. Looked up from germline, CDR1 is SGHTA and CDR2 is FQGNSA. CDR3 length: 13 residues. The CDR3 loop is CASKRAGSYEQYF. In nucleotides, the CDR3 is TGTGCCAGCAAAAGAGCTGGGTCCTACGAGCAGTACTTC.

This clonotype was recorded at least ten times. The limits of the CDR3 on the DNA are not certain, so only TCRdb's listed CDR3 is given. CDR3 loop: CISVSEAQTGPGELFF. This chain uses TRBV7-5 with TRBJ2-2. TRBV7-5 is shown as a pseudogene. Both ends counted, the CDR3 spans 16 residues.

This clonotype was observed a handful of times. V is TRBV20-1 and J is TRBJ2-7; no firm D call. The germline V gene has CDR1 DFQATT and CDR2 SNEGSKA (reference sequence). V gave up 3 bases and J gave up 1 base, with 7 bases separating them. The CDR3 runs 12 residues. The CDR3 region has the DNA TGCAGTGCTAGGACGGGTTCCTACGAGCAGTACTTC. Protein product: CSARTGSYEQYF.

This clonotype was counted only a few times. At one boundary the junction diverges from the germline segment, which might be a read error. Here the CDR3 DNA reads TGCAGTGCTAGAGTAGGGCCTACAGAGCACTTC. Protein product: CSARVGPTEHF. The chain has TRBV20-1 and TRBJ2-5; D remains unclear. Germline V lookup: CDR1 DFQATT, CDR2 SNEGSKA (reference sequence). The CDR3 loop spans 11 amino acids.